Sequencing of this T cell receptor (beta chain) was carried out in a study of CD8+ T cells in alopecia areata listed by TCRdb under 2018. Broadly, across the study: The treated patients took part in an open-label pilot trial in which moderate-to-severe alopecia areata was treated with oral tofacitinib at 5 to 10 mg twice daily. RNA came from the PAXgene miRNA kit for fixed scalp, the miRNeasy kit for PBMCs, and the RNeasy kit for mouse skin. Scalp tissue and sorted CD4+ and CD8+ peripheral blood T cells from patchy and totalis/universalis alopecia areata patients and from healthy controls were covered by human TCRbeta sequencing. Disease severity in treated patients was measured with the SALT score, which quantifies the percentage of affected scalp surface area. Scalp clonality was compared across normal scalp (n=4), patchy alopecia areata scalp (n=8), and alopecia totalis/universalis scalp (n=8). Biopsies were taken from tofacitinib-treated patients at baseline and again at 4 and 24 weeks into treatment, and several of those patients also had a later scalp biopsy. immunoSEQ multiplex PCR using 35 Vbeta forward primers and 13 Jbeta reverse primers was used to amplify TCRbeta CDR3 regions. To study T cell clonal expansion in alopecia areata, the researchers applied high-throughput TCRbeta sequencing to both the C3H/HeJ mouse model and human patients. Tofacitinib was given for 6 to 18 months, followed by 6 months of follow-up off drug to assess delayed response and recurrence. The investigation overall reported the following: Because the treated cohort was small and had only one nonresponder, larger studies are needed to examine links between baseline CD8+ expansion and response. TCR sequences shared between patients were less clear than in mice, possibly partly because of HLA diversity in the patient population. Unlike mouse skin, where gammadelta T cells dominate, normal human skin contains resident alphabeta T cells that get sequenced too, which complicates analysis of the scalp TCR repertoire. Higher clonality and more expanded CD8+ clones were observed in lesional scalp than in normal scalp, particularly in alopecia totalis/universalis, a finding suggestive of antigenic drive. Tofacitinib significantly lowered scalp clonality and the number of expanded CD8+ clones among the top 100 scalp clones. During tofacitinib treatment, many expanded lesional clones stuck around in both scalp and blood, and this persistence may partly explain why relapse happens after treatment is stopped.

The sample's time point, from its label and the paper: roughly 24 weeks on oral tofacitinib. The intended sense of this specimen's treatment or condition label: oral pan-JAK inhibitor, 5-10 mg twice daily. Peripheral blood and lesional scalp punch biopsies were obtained from patients with alopecia areata. PBMCs were separated by density centrifugation and stained for CD3, CD4 and CD8, after which CD4+ and CD8+ T cells were sorted on a FACSAria. Relative to germline, V is 1 base shorter and J is 7 bases shorter, with 11 bases between their ends. Via the germline V gene (reference sequence), CDR1 is SGHNT and CDR2 YYREEE. The cysteine opens and the phenylalanine closes a CDR3 of 13 amino acids. The only DNA kept is the CDR3, 39 bases in frame from the first base. With respect to this clone: The antigen it recognizes is unknown. Base qualities are not at hand, and no much larger clone is one base apart.

The protocol used for the library was the immunoSEQ multiplex PCR assay. RNA was extracted from all samples and reverse transcribed into cDNA, which served as template for TCR sequencing. SuperScript III was used for first-strand cDNA synthesis, primed with a 2:1 mix of oligo-dT and random hexamers. A synthetic immune receptor repertoire was used to measure amplification bias, and any remaining bias was corrected computationally. The study's processing was this. Raw reads were preprocessed for error removal, and CDR3 was defined according to IMGT conventions as running from the conserved cysteine to phenylalanine. Clonality was computed by normalizing Shannon entropy by log2 of the number of productive unique TCRs and subtracting the result from 1. Scalp TCRbeta sequences were cross-referenced with sorted blood CD4 and CD8 repertoires so that the CD4 or CD8 identity of scalp clones could be inferred. The immuneACCESS repertoire file appears here via TCRdb, limited to in-frame rearrangements. These files lack a portion of the clones; in checked studies, under half of the deficit traces to unresolved V genes, and the cause of the others is not known. V and J calls and clone size are copied from that table; D and trimming were computed from the DNA. The sample table holds nearly 200,000 clones, of which roughly 60% were seen once. In total, the top ten clones hold 5.5% of the sample.

Sequenced here: CD4+ T cells sorted from blood, sampled at week 24, from a patient treated with tofacitinib. This TCR came from a human donor with alopecia areata. The rearranged chain carries TRBV5-4 and TRBJ1-1, with an unclear D gene assignment. CDR3 loop: CASSLWGYGEAFF. The nucleotides read TGTGCCAGCAGCTTGTGGGGTTACGGTGAAGCTTTCTTT.